This paragraph reports one T cell receptor (beta chain). Germline-derived CDR1 and CDR2 are DFQATT and SNEGSKA (reference sequence). The ends lost 6 bases at V and 4 bases at J; junction bases unmatched: 9. This CDR3 has 14 residues. RNA in amounts of roughly 0.5 to 1 ug was reverse transcribed with random hexamers. immunoSEQ multiplex PCR amplified TCR beta CDR3 across 54 Vbeta, 13 Jbeta. TCRdb recomputed calls from the immunoSEQ multiplex PCR reads with MiXCR, one row per CDR3 protein. This sample has about 80,000 distinct CDR3 sequences; approximately 94% occur once, and the top ten carry about 0.27%. The data belong to a study of CD8 T cells in Susac syndrome.

This chain uses TRBV20-1 with TRBJ1-2; 9 bases match TRBD1. Sequencing input: CD8+ T cells from PBMCs. The receptor's source is a human donor in good health. The CDR3 protein is CSAWDRDLFYGYTF. DNA of the CDR3: TGCAGTGCCTGGGACAGGGACTTATTCTATGGCTACACCTTC.